Below, 21 T cell receptor beta chains from the same sample are listed, as sequenced in a study of response to subunit inactivated influenza vaccine (dated by TCRdb to the late 2010s). Preparation of the library involved RT-PCR. TCRdb shows the sequencer as Illumina HiSeq 2500. Through fastp at Q25 and MiXCR, TCRdb rebuilt clones from the public reads, retaining in-frame beta chains. When rows share a CDR3 protein, they turn into one entry using the most common DNA and genes. The sample table shows hundreds of thousands of distinct CDR3 sequences, and about 11% are seen once. Together, the top ten hold approximately 11% of the sample. These same data were also listed under a study on T cells expressing NK-cell markers. As the second paper documents: 5'RACE template switching, by which a universal primer site and unique molecular identifiers were added, was used to make TCR beta cDNA libraries.

Sequencing was performed on PBMCs from blood, taken on the day of vaccination. These receptors were collected from a man aged 45 to 65 who received an inactivated influenza vaccine. Donor details come from another sample of the same person, matched by shared clones.

This clonotype has only a few counts. This chain connects TRBV5-1 to TRBJ1-3, with D unclear. Between the trimmed V and J ends, which lost 0 bases and 2 bases, there was a span of 6 bases. This CDR3 has 14 residues. Germline CDR1 and CDR2: SGHRS and YFSETQ. DNA of the CDR3: TGCGCCAGCAGCTTGGACTCGACTGGAAACACCATATATTTT. It yields the protein CASSLDSTGNTIYF.

In this sample, this clonotype turned up a few times. The chain is built from TRBV6-5 and TRBJ1-1; possibly TRBD1 for D (5 bases). The germline V gene encodes CDR1 MNHEY and CDR2 SVGAGI. The CDR3 length is 15 residues. The V and J ends lost 0 bases and 4 bases respectively, with 12 bases between them. DNA for the CDR3: TGTGCCAGCAGTTACTCGATTCAGGGCGGCACTGAAGCTTTCTTT. Translated, it gives CASSYSIQGGTEAFF.

A few counts support this clonotype. CDR3 DNA sequence: TGTGCCAGCAGGTCATCCGGGGGCTTTATGAACACTGAAGCTTTCTTT. Its protein is CASRSSGGFMNTEAFF. This chain joins TRBV12-3 or TRBV12-4 and TRBJ1-1; a weak D match, TRBD1 (6 bases). Trimming cost V 6 bases and J 0 bases, with 17 bases left between them. The CDR3 runs 16 residues.

The gene calls are TRBV2 and TRBJ1-1, with D possibly matching TRBD1 (6 bases). The V end was cut by 6 bases, the J end by 5 bases, with 16 bases between. Looked up from germline, CDR1 is SNHLY and CDR2 is FYNNEI. There are 14 residues in the CDR3. The CDR3 nucleotides are TGTGCCAGCAGAGGGGGACGGGAATCAACTGAAGCTTTCTTT. Its protein is CASRGGRESTEAFF.

The J gene is TRBJ2-7, the V gene TRBV6-5, with unresolved D. This CDR3 comprises 17 residues. From germline, CDR1 is MNHEY and CDR2 SVGAGI. Trimming stripped 0 bases from V and 0 bases from J, with 15 bases between. CDR3 residues: CASSYSLSGSGSYEQYF. CDR3 in DNA: TGTGCCAGCAGTTACTCCCTCAGTGGCTCCGGCTCCTACGAGCAGTACTTC.

The gene calls are TRBV28 and TRBJ2-7, with a tentative D call TRBD2 (5 bases). The CDR3 runs 11 residues. Per the germline V gene, CDR1 is MDHEN and CDR2 is SYDVKM. Between the trimmed V and J ends, which lost 8 bases and 2 bases, there was a span of 7 bases. The CDR3 bases are TGTGCCAGCGGACTCCCCTACGAGCAGTACTTC. Encoded protein: CASGLPYEQYF.

This clonotype was observed a handful of times. CDR3 in amino acids: CASSPVLRNYGYTF. CDR3 sequence (DNA): TGTGCCAGCAGCCCGGTGCTCAGGAACTATGGCTACACCTTC. V gene TRBV7-2 combines with J gene TRBJ1-2, with D unclear. V was pared by 5 bases and J by 2 bases, with 12 bases between. The CDR3 consists of 14 residues. Germline CDR1 SGHTA, CDR2 FQGNSA. The full variable domain, completed using reference TRBV7-2 and TRBJ1-2, is GAGVSQSPSNKVTEKGKDVELRCDPISGHTALYWYRQSLGQGLEFLIYFQGNSAPDKSGLPSDRFSAERTGGSVSTLTIQRTQQEDSAVYLCASSPVLRNYGYTFGSGTRLTVV.

The V gene is TRBV7-6, the J gene TRBJ2-1, with 12 bases identical to TRBD2. This CDR3 contains 16 residues. Germline trimming cut 6 bases from V and 6 bases from J; bases unmatched to any gene: 9. Germline V gives CDR1 SGHVS, CDR2 FNYEAQ. CDR3 region: CASSLSASGRANEQFF. CDR3 sequence (DNA): TGTGCCAGCAGTCTTTCGGCTAGCGGGAGGGCCAATGAGCAGTTCTTC.

This clonotype was observed many times. An end of the junction does not agree with germline; a read error may underlie this. This chain uses TRBV5-1 with TRBJ2-5; no definite D call. The CDR3 sequence is 14 residues long. Germline-derived CDR1 and CDR2 are SGHRS and YFSETQ. The CDR3 here is CASSLAGYQETQYF. The DNA for the CDR3 is TGTGCCAGCAGCTTAGCCGGTTACCAAGAGACCCAGTACTTC.

This clonotype was observed a handful of times. The chain is built from TRBV6-1 and TRBJ2-2; D may be TRBD1 (6 bases). The CDR3 has 15 amino acids. CDR1 is MNHNS, CDR2 SASEGT, per germline. The V end was cut by 6 bases, the J end by 0 bases, with 11 bases between. CDR3: CASSRDIANTGELFF. The CDR3 DNA reads TGTGCCAGCAGCCGGGACATCGCGAACACCGGGGAGCTGTTTTTT.

This clonotype has a handful of counts. The chain has TRBV7-2 and TRBJ2-7; the D gene is possibly TRBD2 (5 bases). CDR1 is SGHTA and CDR2 is FQGNSA in the germline V gene. Trimming cost V 0 bases and J 2 bases, with 17 bases left between them. The CDR3 has 17 residues. CDR3 loop: CASSLASGTMLPYEQYF. The CDR3 coding sequence is TGTGCCAGCAGCTTAGCCTCGGGAACTATGCTCCCCTACGAGCAGTACTTC.

V usage is TRBV12-3 or TRBV12-4 and J usage is TRBJ1-1; maybe TRBD1 (5 bases). The V and J ends lost 4 bases and 11 bases respectively, with 20 bases between them. The CDR3 extends over 14 amino acids. The CDR3 DNA is TGTGCCAGCAGTTCTGGACGGGGCGCGATGAGTGCTTTCTTT. This gives the protein CASSSGRGAMSAFF.

This clonotype was counted between two and nine times. The chain joins TRBV2 to TRBJ2-6, with no clear D. V was shortened by 0 bases and J by 0 bases, with 12 bases between the two germline ends. The germline gives CDR1 SNHLY, CDR2 FYNNEI. This CDR3 contains 18 residues. The CDR3 protein is CASSEARLRHSGANVLTF. The CDR3, as DNA: TGTGCCAGCAGTGAAGCCAGGTTAAGACACTCTGGGGCCAACGTCCTGACTTTC.

The chain recombines TRBV5-1 with TRBJ1-1; D unclear. The germline V and J ends were trimmed by 4 bases and 0 bases, with 19 bases remaining between them. CDR1 and CDR2 (germline): SGHRS, YFSETQ. This CDR3 has 17 residues. The CDR3 reads CASSPARGAGMNTEAFF. In nucleotides, the CDR3 is TGCGCCAGCAGCCCCGCGCGAGGCGCCGGAATGAACACTGAAGCTTTCTTT.

The chain links TRBV12-3 or TRBV12-4 to TRBJ1-1; D is undetermined. Trimming removed 3 bases at V and 4 bases at J, with 9 bases between. The CDR3 spans 13 residues. The CDR3 here is CASSFGFGTEAFF. As DNA, the CDR3 is TGTGCCAGCAGTTTCGGGTTTGGCACTGAAGCTTTCTTT.

The chain recombines TRBV28 with TRBJ2-2; D might be TRBD1 or TRBD2, each matching 5 bases. V lost 10 bases, J lost 5 bases, and 20 bases lay in between. Germline values: CDR1 MDHEN, CDR2 SYDVKM. CDR3 length: 15 amino acids. CDR3: CATRSQGVSTGELFF. CDR3 coding DNA: TGTGCCACCCGTTCTCAGGGAGTCAGTACCGGGGAGCTGTTTTTT.

The chain joins TRBV20-1 to TRBJ2-4; D might be TRBD2 (5 bases). Trimming removed 3 bases at V and 5 bases at J, with 8 bases between. CDR1 and CDR2 (germline): DFQATT, SNEGSKA (reference sequence). This CDR3 contains 12 residues. Here the CDR3 reads CSASDGENIQYF. DNA for the CDR3: TGCAGTGCTAGCGACGGGGAAAACATTCAGTACTTC.

This chain joins TRBV7-6 and TRBJ2-6; TRBD2 aligns across 7 bases. Germline trimming cut 4 bases from V and 4 bases from J; bases unmatched to any gene: 10. This CDR3 is 17 amino acids long. Germline V gene data show CDR1 as SGHVS and CDR2 as FNYEAQ. This chain's CDR3 is CASSSNRGGVGANVLTF. CDR3 coding DNA: TGTGCCAGCAGCTCCAACCGGGGAGGGGTCGGGGCCAACGTCCTGACTTTC.

The chain couples TRBV7-2 to TRBJ1-1; D possibly corresponds to TRBD1 (6 bases). CDR3 length: 14 residues. From germline, CDR1 is SGHTA and CDR2 FQGNSA. Between the trimmed V and J ends, which lost 4 bases and 1 base, there was a span of 10 bases. DNA for the CDR3: TGTGCCAGCAGCTACCGGACAGAGAACACTGAAGCTTTCTTT. Its translation is CASSYRTENTEAFF.

This sequence joins TRBV11-1 and TRBJ2-6; TRBD2 matches 13 bases. The V gene's germline CDR1 is SGHAT and CDR2 FQDESV (reference sequence). V was pared by 5 bases and J by 0 bases, with 10 bases of the junction left unmatched. The CDR3 covers 20 residues. The chain's CDR3 is CASSPLTSGRLSSGANVLTF. CDR3 DNA sequence: TGTGCCAGCAGCCCTCTGACTAGCGGGAGGTTAAGCTCTGGGGCCAACGTCCTGACTTTC.

This clonotype was observed a handful of times. This sequence joins TRBV3-1 and TRBJ2-2; D may be TRBD1 (6 bases). V lost 6 bases, J lost 7 bases, and 18 bases lay in between. Looked up from germline, CDR1 is LGHDT and CDR2 is YNNKEL (reference sequence). The CDR3 length is 15 residues. The CDR3 spells CASRDQGLTIGELFF. The CDR3 region has the DNA TGTGCCAGCAGAGACCAGGGGCTTACGATCGGGGAGCTGTTTTTT.